Sequencing of this T cell receptor beta chain was carried out in a study of OX40 agonist ivuxolimab in advanced cancers. The CDR3 spans 16 residues. Germline V CDR1 and CDR2: SGHTA, FQGTGA. With V trimmed by 0 bases and J by 6 bases, 10 bases remained unmatched. Measured with immunoSEQ multiplex PCR; TCRdb has only the in-frame clones, and not every one. The table has 55,000 to 85,000 clones, about 93% seen once. The material sequenced was CD4+ or CD8+ T cells sorted from blood, taken in a trial of the OX40 agonist ivuxolimab. The receptor was derived from an adult with an advanced solid tumor such as melanoma, head and neck, liver or kidney cancer. The chain combines TRBV7-3 with TRBJ1-2; 7 positions agree with TRBD1. The CDR3 DNA follows: TGTGCCAGCAGCTTAACCGGCGGAGGGGGCTCTGATGGCTACACCTTC. As protein: CASSLTGGGGSDGYTF.